This T cell receptor (beta chain) was recorded in a study of T cell repertoires in urothelial bladder cancer (dated by TCRdb to about 2019). Notes on the research overall: Clinical stages of the approximately twelve resected lesions were three cT0, three cTa, three cT1 and three cT2 or greater. The study compared TCR repertoire clonality in bladder tumors with that in benign bladder inflammation. Around eleven patients who had bladder lesions and were undergoing transurethral resection were prospectively identified. About a dozen resected bladder lesions, made up of urothelial carcinoma (UC+) and benign (UC-) specimens, were studied. On the study overall, not on this receptor specifically: In carcinoma specimens, one T-cell clone made up as much as 17% of infiltrating lymphocytes, versus approximately 1.9% in benign specimens. Urothelial carcinoma specimens had fewer T cells than benign specimens, with medians of 5,569 and 25,872. A median tumor infiltrating lymphocyte percentage of approximately 2% was observed in carcinoma specimens, compared with about 12% in benign specimens.

Bladder lesion specimens were obtained at transurethral resection and were stored at -80C. DNA was isolated from bladder specimens obtained during transurethral resection. Notes on this clone: Its recognized antigen is unknown. No much larger clone exists at a distance of one base, and base qualities are not known.

Here V drops 3 bases and J drops 9 bases, and the junction holds 14 bases not matched to any gene. As encoded in the germline V gene (reference sequence), CDR1 is LNHNV while CDR2 is YYDKDF. Reading from cysteine to phenylalanine, the CDR3 counts 16 amino acids. Kept here is only the CDR3 DNA, which spans 48 bases and is read in frame from base 1. The immunoSEQ assay was used to sequence the CDR3 region of the TCR beta chain. The paper's processing steps were these. For each specimen, the T-cell fraction, clonal dominance, and maximum TCR clone frequency were calculated. TCRdb retrieved this table from immuneACCESS and kept in-frame rearrangements only. Not all clones are present; in checked studies, unresolved V genes account for under half, and no reason is known for the remainder. The DNA was the basis for D and trimming; V, J and clone size are from that table. The sample data list about 13,000 clones, and just over 65% of these were observed just once. Approximately 8.9% of the sample is taken by the ten largest.

The receptor chain draws on TRBV15 and TRBJ2-1; 7 nucleotides in the junction match TRBD1. This receptor was obtained from a human donor with urothelial carcinoma. The sequencing sample was made of tumor-infiltrating cells from bladder cancer. The CDR3 is CATSSRQGLRNFEQFF. The DNA sequence is given as TGTGCCACCAGCAGTCGACAGGGCTTGCGGAATTTTGAGCAGTTCTTC.